One and the same sample provided the 21 T cell receptor beta chains below, sequenced in a study of T cell responses to AZD1222 COVID-19 vaccine. The assay was immunoSEQ multiplex PCR, and TCRdb's table has in-frame clones only and misses some. The sample carries 150,000 to 200,000 clones, approximately 90% recorded once. Sequencing used peripheral blood, obtained 28 days after the second AZD1222 dose. Source of these receptors: an adult who received the AZD1222 COVID-19 vaccine.

This clone appeared once. The chain uses TRBV4-2 and TRBJ2-2; 10 nucleotides agree with TRBD1. Germline V gene lookup returns CDR1 LGHNA and CDR2 YNFKEQ. The CDR3 has 17 amino acids. V shed 1 base, J shed 3 bases, and the junction held 5 bases outside the gene matches. The CDR3 protein is CASSQVGTGDYTGELFF. The CDR3 bases are TGTGCCAGCAGCCAAGTCGGGACAGGGGACTACACCGGGGAGCTGTTTTTT.

V and J are TRBV9 and TRBJ2-1, with 7 bases that match TRBD2. Looked up from germline, CDR1 is SGDLS and CDR2 is YYNGEE. CDR3 size: 15 residues. V was pared by 4 bases and J by 2 bases, with 6 bases of the junction left unmatched. In DNA form, the CDR3 reads TGTGCCAGCAGCCCGTGGGAGGGGACCTACAATGAGCAGTTCTTC. It is translated as CASSPWEGTYNEQFF.

The V and J genes are TRBV6-2 or TRBV6-3 and TRBJ2-7; 9 bases match TRBD2. Germline lookup yields CDR1 MNHEY and CDR2 SVGEGT. This CDR3 region has 17 residues. The ends lost 0 bases at V and 5 bases at J; junction bases unmatched: 11. CDR3 protein: CASSYSFRLAGRDEQYF. The CDR3 coding sequence is TGTGCCAGCAGTTACTCGTTTCGGCTAGCGGGACGGGACGAGCAGTACTTC.

The J gene is TRBJ2-5, the V gene TRBV4-3; D perhaps matches TRBD2 (5 bases). The germline V and J ends were trimmed by 3 bases and 2 bases, with 13 bases remaining between them. Germline CDR1 is LGHNA and CDR2 is YSLEER. This CDR3 comprises 15 residues. CDR3 sequence (DNA): TGCGCCAGCAGCCAGGACCGACTATCACAAGAGACCCAGTACTTC. Its translation is CASSQDRLSQETQYF.

The chain employs TRBV24-1 and TRBJ1-1, with a tentative D call TRBD1 (5 bases). Germline-derived CDR1 and CDR2 are KGHDR and SFDVKD. There are 13 residues in the CDR3. Trimming removed 0 bases from V and 6 bases from J, with 7 bases in between. The CDR3 region is CATSDLMGAEAFF. Written as DNA, the CDR3 is TGTGCCACCAGTGATTTGATGGGGGCTGAAGCTTTCTTT.

This chain uses TRBV2 with TRBJ2-7; no clear D. The ends were cut back, 2 bases at V and 0 bases at J, with 8 bases in the middle. Germline V gene lookup returns CDR1 SNHLY and CDR2 FYNNEI. The CDR3 sequence is 14 residues long. The DNA of the CDR3 is TGTGCCAGCAGTGAACCAGGTCTCTCCTACGAGCAGTACTTC. It translates to CASSEPGLSYEQYF.

The chain uses TRBV5-1 and TRBJ2-1; 13 bases fit TRBD2. The CDR3 is 16 amino acids. V lost 5 bases, J lost 6 bases, and 8 bases stayed unmatched. Germline V gives CDR1 SGHRS, CDR2 YFSETQ. The CDR3 nucleotides read TGCGCCAGCAGGTTACTAGCGGGAGGGCCTTTCAATGAGCAGTTCTTC. The encoded protein is CASRLLAGGPFNEQFF. The entire variable domain, with the rest obtained from reference TRBV5-1 and TRBJ2-1, is as follows: KAGVTQTPRYLIKTRGQQVTLSCSPISGHRSVSWYQQTPGQGLQFLFEYFSETQRNKGNFPGRFSGRQFSNSRSEMNVSTLELGDSALYLCASRLLAGGPFNEQFFGPGTRLTVL.

This chain links TRBV7-2 with TRBJ1-3, with D perhaps matching TRBD1 (5 bases). Germline CDR1 reads SGHTA; CDR2 reads FQGNSA. V gave up 5 bases and J gave up 4 bases, with 18 bases separating them. This CDR3 comprises 16 residues. The DNA for the CDR3 is TGTGCCAGCAGCACCCCGGAAGGGGCGCGAGGAAACACCATATATTTT. Its protein is CASSTPEGARGNTIYF.

This sequence joins TRBV7-9 and TRBJ1-2; unclear D gene. Per the germline V gene, CDR1 is SEHNR and CDR2 is FQNEAQ (reference sequence). This CDR3 has 14 amino acids. V lost 2 bases to trimming and J lost 5 bases, with 12 bases between them. CDR3 DNA sequence: TGTGCCAGCAGCTTAATGGGGTCGGAGTATGGCTACACCTTC. Its translation: CASSLMGSEYGYTF.

The chain is built from TRBV9 and TRBJ2-3; 8 bases map to TRBD2. V dropped 4 bases and J dropped 3; count of bases not matched to a gene: 10. CDR1 is SGDLS, CDR2 YYNGEE, per germline. The CDR3 is 16 residues long. The CDR3 protein is CASSPPGGRFTDTQYF. The DNA for the CDR3 is TGTGCCAGCAGCCCCCCCGGCGGGAGGTTTACAGATACGCAGTATTTT.

Here the CDR3 DNA reads TGTGCCAGCAGCCAGGGGACTAGCGGGAGGTCCGAGCAGTACTTC. The encoded protein is CASSQGTSGRSEQYF. The gene calls are TRBV27 and TRBJ2-7; 15 positions agree with TRBD2. The CDR3 runs to 15 residues. CDR1 and CDR2 from the germline V gene are MNHEY and SMNVEV (reference sequence). The V gene end was trimmed by 6 bases and the J gene end by 6 bases; junction bases not matched to a gene: 6.

The chain links TRBV18 to TRBJ2-5, with D unclear. The CDR3 contains 13 residues. CDR1 and CDR2 from the germline V gene are KGHSH and LQKENI. Trimming stripped 0 bases from V and 5 bases from J, with 7 bases between. The DNA for the CDR3 is TGTGCCAGCTCACCACCGGTCGGGGAGACCCAGTACTTC. Protein product: CASSPPVGETQYF.

The chain couples TRBV7-2 to TRBJ2-7, with TRBD1 matching over 7 bases. The CDR3 consists of 15 residues. The germline V gene encodes CDR1 SGHTA and CDR2 FQGNSA. Trimming cost V 5 bases and J 3 bases; bases outside gene matches: 10. CDR3: CASSQDSGTVYEQYF. The CDR3 DNA reads TGTGCCAGCAGCCAGGATTCCGGGACAGTCTACGAGCAGTACTTC. Drawing the rest from reference TRBV7-2 and TRBJ2-7, the complete variable domain is GAGVSQSPSNKVTEKGKDVELRCDPISGHTALYWYRQSLGQGLEFLIYFQGNSAPDKSGLPSDRFSAERTGGSVSTLTIQRTQQEDSAVYLCASSQDSGTVYEQYFGPGTRLTVT.

The DNA of the CDR3 is TGCGCCAGCAGTGGAGGGCGGACCGGGGAGCTGTTTTTT. It encodes CASSGGRTGELFF. The chain carries TRBV10-1 and TRBJ2-2, with a weak D call TRBD2 (5 bases). CDR1 is WNHNN and CDR2 is SYGVQD in the germline V gene (reference sequence). This CDR3 contains 13 residues. V dropped 4 bases and J dropped 5 bases, with 8 bases sitting between them.

A remark on this clone: At one end the junction does not follow the germline gene, possibly because of a read error. The chain uses TRBV25-1 and TRBJ1-5, with D possibly matching TRBD1 (5 bases). The length of the CDR3 is 12 residues. CDR1 and CDR2 from the germline V gene are MGHDK and SYGVNS. The CDR3 DNA reads TGTGCCAGCAGTGCCTCCGGGACGGTTCAGAATTTT. It yields the protein CASSASGTVQNF.

This sequence joins TRBV7-9 and TRBJ2-2; no reliable D call. Trimming stripped 8 bases from V and 5 bases from J, with 9 bases between. The CDR3 consists of 12 residues. Germline V lookup: CDR1 SEHNR, CDR2 FQNEAQ (reference sequence). The CDR3 protein is CASSFRTGELFF. CDR3 sequence (DNA): TGTGCCAGCTCGTTTCGTACCGGGGAGCTGTTTTTT.

The rearrangement links TRBV28 to TRBJ2-1; 9 positions match TRBD2. The V gene's germline CDR1 is MDHEN and CDR2 SYDVKM. The length of the CDR3 is 15 residues. J gave up 7 bases and V 1 base, and 5 bases lay outside the gene matches. CDR3 sequence: CASSLSAGGRNEQFF. CDR3 in DNA: TGTGCCAGCAGTTTATCAGCGGGAGGTAGGAATGAGCAGTTCTTC.

This chain links TRBV6-5 with TRBJ2-7, with D perhaps TRBD1 or TRBD2 (5 bases each). The CDR3 is 13 residues long. Germline loops: CDR1 MNHEY, CDR2 SVGAGI. Trimming stripped 4 bases from V and 12 bases from J, with 19 bases between. The CDR3 region has the DNA TGTGCCAGCAGTTCCGGGACGGTCCCCCTGACGTACTTC. Translated, it gives CASSSGTVPLTYF.

The V and J genes are TRBV7-2 and TRBJ1-3, with a possible D match to TRBD1 (6 bases). Deletions cut 3 bases from V and 2 bases from J, with 17 bases between. Germline CDR1 is SGHTA and CDR2 is FQGNSA. The CDR3 is 17 amino acids. This CDR3 is CASSFLNRVSAGNTIYF. For the CDR3, the DNA is TGTGCCAGCAGCTTTTTAAACAGGGTTTCGGCTGGAAACACCATATATTTT.

V usage is TRBV4-1 and J usage is TRBJ2-3, with TRBD1 matching over 7 bases. V dropped 5 bases and J dropped 0; count of bases not matched to a gene: 2. Germline V lookup: CDR1 MGHRA, CDR2 YSYEKL. This CDR3 is built from 14 residues. CDR3 bases: TGCGCCAGCAGCGCCAGGGGGAGCACAGATACGCAGTATTTT. It translates to CASSARGSTDTQYF.

This chain connects TRBV5-1 to TRBJ2-3, with D perhaps assigned TRBD1 or TRBD2 (5 bases each). The germline V and J ends were trimmed by 4 bases and 2 bases, with 11 bases remaining between them. The CDR3 length is 14 residues. Per germline, CDR1 SGHRS and CDR2 YFSETQ. The CDR3 DNA reads TGCGCCAGCAGCCTGGGGGACCACACAGATACGCAGTATTTT. It encodes CASSLGDHTDTQYF.